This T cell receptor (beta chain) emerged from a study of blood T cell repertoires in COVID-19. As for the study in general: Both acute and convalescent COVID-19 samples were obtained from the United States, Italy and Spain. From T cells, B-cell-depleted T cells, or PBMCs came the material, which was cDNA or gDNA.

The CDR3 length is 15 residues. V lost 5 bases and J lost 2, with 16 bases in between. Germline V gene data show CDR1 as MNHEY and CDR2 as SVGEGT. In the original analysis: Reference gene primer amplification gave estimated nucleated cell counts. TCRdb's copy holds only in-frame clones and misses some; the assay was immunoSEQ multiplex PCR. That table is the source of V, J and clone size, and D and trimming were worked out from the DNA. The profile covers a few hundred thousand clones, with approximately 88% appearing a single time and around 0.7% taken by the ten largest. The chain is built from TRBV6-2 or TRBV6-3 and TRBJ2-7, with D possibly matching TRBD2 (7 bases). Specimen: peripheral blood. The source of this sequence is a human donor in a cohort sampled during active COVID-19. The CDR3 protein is CASSPLGGLTYEQYF. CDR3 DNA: TGTGCCAGCAGTCCCCTCGGGGGGCTCACCTACGAGCAGTACTTC.